This T cell receptor beta chain was found in a study of cytomegalovirus exposure and HLA in healthy donors. V lost 1 base, J lost 4 bases, and 10 bases lay in between. This CDR3 region has 14 residues. Germline lookup yields CDR1 SGHRS and CDR2 YFSETQ. PCR involved 60 Vbeta and 13 Jbeta primers. Produced via immunoSEQ multiplex PCR; TCRdb's table is partial and in-frame only. The table lists approximately 100,000 clones, around three quarters of them singletons, with about 5% in the top ten. Overall study findings and caveats: A later analysis revealed that TCR association rates differed between HLA loci, peaking at DRB1 and bottoming out at HLA-C. Reportedly, a later analysis found an Asian-associated ancestry cluster had fewer N-insertions than the roughly 700-donor mean. Presence/absence analyses assumed roughly uniform sequencing depth across donors, which may not hold. A previous analysis found most TCR beta V segments productive roughly 87% or roughly 30% of the time.

As concerns this clone: Its antigen is currently unknown.

The chain couples TRBV5-1 to TRBJ2-3, with a tentative D call TRBD2 (5 bases). The sequenced sample was PBMCs. The source of this sequence is a female donor in good health and CMV-seropositive. This chain's CDR3 is CASSLWGVADTQYF. CDR3 nucleotides: TGCGCCAGCAGCTTGTGGGGAGTCGCAGATACGCAGTATTTT. The full variable domain, rest sourced from reference TRBV5-1 and TRBJ2-3, is KAGVTQTPRYLIKTRGQQVTLSCSPISGHRSVSWYQQTPGQGLQFLFEYFSETQRNKGNFPGRFSGRQFSNSRSEMNVSTLELGDSALYLCASSLWGVADTQYFGPGTRLTVL.